This TCR beta chain derives from a study of beta chain features in type 1 diabetes. The CDR3 spans 14 residues. Germline V gene data show CDR1 as LGHNT and CDR2 as FRNRAP. The V gene lost 7 bases and the J gene lost 4 bases, with 16 bases spanning the gap. Expressed TCRB transcripts were sequenced because the isolated RNA had all been reverse transcribed beforehand. The study sequenced naive, central memory and regulatory T cell samples to an average of around 3.4 million reads. Repertoires were generated with immunoSEQ multiplex PCR, while TCRdb's copy carries only in-frame clones and drops some. The sample holds some 410,000 clones; 9.5% to 12% are singletons and the top ten take roughly 0.046%. This clone turned up a few times. What it binds is unknown. Donors contributed one heparinised blood draw apiece, averaging about 120 mL. Regarding the study as a whole: The similarity of naive, central memory and Treg TCRB repertoires appeared greater among patients than among healthy donors. Patients with type 1 diabetes carried fewer insertions and had more deletions at their VDJ junctions.

Source material: naive CD4+ T cells from blood. This sequence was found in a woman younger than 30 in good health. The V gene is TRBV12-5, the J gene TRBJ1-1; D gene uncertain. The CDR3 region is CASALGNEGTEAFF. CDR3 bases: TGTGCTAGTGCTTTAGGAAACGAGGGCACTGAAGCTTTCTTT.